The clone carrying this TCR beta chain appeared a few times. The data originate from a study of human T cells and chemical hapten exposure. On the study more broadly: On about 2 cm by about 2 cm of upper inner arm skin, sensitization was performed with 2% DPC.

Time point indicated: patch test 3, about 24 weeks after DPC sensitization. Indicated treatment: therapeutic diphenylcyclopropenone sensitization with weekly scalp DPC. The library gave individual cDNA molecules unique molecular identifiers. A single record per CDR3 protein comes from TCRdb applying MiXCR to the RACE reads. The data hold more than 150,000 distinct CDR3 sequences, with 24% observed a single time. With 3 bases clipped from V and 5 bases from J, the junction kept 0 bases outside the gene matches. The CDR3 extends over 12 amino acids. J is TRBJ2-5 and V is TRBV12-3 or TRBV12-4, with TRBD2 identical over 7 bases. This TCR came from a woman aged 40 to 50 with alopecia areata. Some clones in this sample may be carry-over from other donors' samples. The sequencing here drew on whole blood, taken in connection with sensitization to the hapten diphenylcyclopropenone (DPC). DNA of the CDR3: TGTGCCAGCAGTTTTAGCGGGGAGACCCAGTACTTC. Its protein is CASSFSGETQYF.